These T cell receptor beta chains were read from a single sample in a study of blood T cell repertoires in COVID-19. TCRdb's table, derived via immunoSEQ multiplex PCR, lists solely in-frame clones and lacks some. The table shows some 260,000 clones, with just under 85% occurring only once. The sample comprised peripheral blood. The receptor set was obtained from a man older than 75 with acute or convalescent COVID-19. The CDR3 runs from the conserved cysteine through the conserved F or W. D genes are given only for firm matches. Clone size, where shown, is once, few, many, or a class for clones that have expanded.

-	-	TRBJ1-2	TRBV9	TGTGCCAGCAGCGTGGGGGCGCTTCACTATGGCTACACCTTC	CASSVGALHYGYTF
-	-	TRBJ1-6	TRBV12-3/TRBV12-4	TGTGCCAGCAAGGGGACATCCAATTCACCCCTCCACTTT	CASKGTSNSPLHF
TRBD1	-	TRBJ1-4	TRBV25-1	TGTGCCAGCAGTGTACCACAGGGGGCGAATAATGAAAAACTGTTTTTT	CASSVPQGANNEKLFF
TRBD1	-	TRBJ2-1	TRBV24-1	TGTGCCACCAGTGATTTCACAGGGGGCAATGAGCAGTTCTTC	CATSDFTGGNEQFF
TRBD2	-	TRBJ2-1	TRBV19	TGTGCCAGTAGGGGACTAGCCGAAAGCTCCTACAATGAGCAGTTCTTC	CASRGLAESSYNEQFF
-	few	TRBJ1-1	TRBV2	TGTGCCAGCAGTGAAGTCGGGGGATTGAACACTGAAGCTTTCTTT	CASSEVGGLNTEAFF
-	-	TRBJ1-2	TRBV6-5	TGTGCCAGCAGCGACAGCTATGGCTACACCTTC	CASSDSYGYTF
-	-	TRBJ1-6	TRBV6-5	TGTGCCAGCAGTTACTCGGCGAGTAGCGTAGGGTCACCCCTCCACTTT	CASSYSASSVGSPLHF
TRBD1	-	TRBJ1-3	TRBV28	TGTGCCAGCAGCCCGGGACAGAGCTCTGGAAACACCATATATTTT	CASSPGQSSGNTIYF
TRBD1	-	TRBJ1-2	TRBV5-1	TGCGCCAGCAGCCACCGATGGACAGGGGGCTATGGCTACACCTTC	CASSHRWTGGYGYTF
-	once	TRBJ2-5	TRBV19	TGTGCCAGTAGTGCCGAAAGGGGGACCCAGTACTTC	CASSAERGTQYF
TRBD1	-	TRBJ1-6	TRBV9	TGTGCCAGCAGCTCCCGGGCAGGGGACAGAGTTAATTCACCCCTCCACTTT	CASSSRAGDRVNSPLHF
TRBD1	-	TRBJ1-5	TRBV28	TGTGCCAGCAGACCCGGGACAGGGGGATATCAGCCCCAGCATTTT	CASRPGTGGYQPQHF
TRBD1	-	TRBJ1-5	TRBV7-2	TGTGCCAGCAGCGGAACCGGGACAGGGCTGCATCAGCCCCAGCATTTT	CASSGTGTGLHQPQHF
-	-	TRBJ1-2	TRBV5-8	TGTGCCAGCAGCTTGAGGAGTAACTATGGCTACACCTTC	CASSLRSNYGYTF
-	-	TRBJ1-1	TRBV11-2	TGTGCCAGCAGCTCCCCCTCGGTGAATCTCTGGAACACTGAAGCTTTCTTT	CASSSPSVNLWNTEAFF
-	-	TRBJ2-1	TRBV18	TGTGCCAGCTCACAACAGCTTACAGGGATGGGCAATGAGCAGTTCTTC	CASSQQLTGMGNEQFF
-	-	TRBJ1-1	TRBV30	TGTGCCTGGAGTGTGGGTAGGGGAACTGAAGCTTTCTTT	CAWSVGRGTEAFF
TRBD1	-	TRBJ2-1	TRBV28	TGTGCCAGCAGACCCCGGGACAGGGGAATTCTCGAGCAGTTCTTC	CASRPRDRGILEQFF
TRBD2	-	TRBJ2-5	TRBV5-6	TGTGCCAGCAGCCCAACATTAGCGGGAGGGGCACGAGAGACCCAGTACTTC	CASSPTLAGGARETQYF
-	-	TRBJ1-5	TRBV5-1	TGCGCCAGCAGCTTGGACCCGGGGAACAATCAGCCCCAGCATTTT	CASSLDPGNNQPQHF
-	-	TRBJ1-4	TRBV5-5	TGTGCAAGCGGGCCATCCCCTAATGAAAAACTGTTTTTT	CASGPSPNEKLFF
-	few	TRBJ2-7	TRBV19	TGTGCCAGTAGTGGTCCAGGGCTCTACGAGCAGTACTTC	CASSGPGLYEQYF
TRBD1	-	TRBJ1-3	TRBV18	TGTGCCAGCTCACCACAAGGGGACAGGAGTAACACCATATATTTT	CASSPQGDRSNTIYF
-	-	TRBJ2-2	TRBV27	TGTGCCAGCAGGATCGAGTTCGGGGCCGGGGAGCTGTTTTTT	CASRIEFGAGELFF
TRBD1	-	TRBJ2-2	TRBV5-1	TGCGCCAGCACTCGGACAGGGGGCCTCGGGACCGGGGAGCTGTTTTTT	CASTRTGGLGTGELFF
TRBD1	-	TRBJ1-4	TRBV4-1	TGCGCCAGCAGCCAGTTTGGAGGGACAGGGTATGAAAAACTGTTTTTT	CASSQFGGTGYEKLFF
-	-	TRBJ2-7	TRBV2	TGTGCCAGTTTCCGGGACAAGGGGACCTACGAGCAGTACTTC	CASFRDKGTYEQYF
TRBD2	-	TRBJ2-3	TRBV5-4	TGTGCCAGCAGCTTAGCGGGAGGCCCCCTTCGCGGGGATACGCAGTATTTT	CASSLAGGPLRGDTQYF
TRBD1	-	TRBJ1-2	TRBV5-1	TGCGCCAGCAGCCTGGACAGGGTCGAACAGGGCTACACCTTC	CASSLDRVEQGYTF